The sequence of this TCR beta chain was determined in a study of TIL therapy for anti-PD-1-resistant metastatic lung cancer. Study as a whole: Tumors carried a median about 1.4 non-synonymous mutations per megabase.

Sequencing used immunoSEQ v3. This table comes from immunoSEQ multiplex PCR, and its TCRdb copy is limited to in-frame clones, with some not included. The profile shows 25,000 to 40,000 clones, about 70% of them singletons. The time point was: pre-treatment sample, taken before nivolumab and TIL therapy. Stage 4 NSCLC adults joined between late 2017 and 2020. The CDR3 loop spans 15 amino acids. V shed 3 bases, J shed 8 bases, and the junction held 11 bases outside the gene matches. Germline V gives CDR1 KGHSH, CDR2 LQKENI. Sequencing used blood, obtained at baseline. The clonotype originates from a woman between 30 and 85 years old with non-small cell lung cancer. The V call is TRBV18, the J call TRBJ1-2, with 8 bases lining up with TRBD1. Here the CDR3 DNA reads TGTGCCAGCTCACCGGGACAGGTTTCATTGGGAGGCTACACCTTC. It yields the protein CASSPGQVSLGGYTF.